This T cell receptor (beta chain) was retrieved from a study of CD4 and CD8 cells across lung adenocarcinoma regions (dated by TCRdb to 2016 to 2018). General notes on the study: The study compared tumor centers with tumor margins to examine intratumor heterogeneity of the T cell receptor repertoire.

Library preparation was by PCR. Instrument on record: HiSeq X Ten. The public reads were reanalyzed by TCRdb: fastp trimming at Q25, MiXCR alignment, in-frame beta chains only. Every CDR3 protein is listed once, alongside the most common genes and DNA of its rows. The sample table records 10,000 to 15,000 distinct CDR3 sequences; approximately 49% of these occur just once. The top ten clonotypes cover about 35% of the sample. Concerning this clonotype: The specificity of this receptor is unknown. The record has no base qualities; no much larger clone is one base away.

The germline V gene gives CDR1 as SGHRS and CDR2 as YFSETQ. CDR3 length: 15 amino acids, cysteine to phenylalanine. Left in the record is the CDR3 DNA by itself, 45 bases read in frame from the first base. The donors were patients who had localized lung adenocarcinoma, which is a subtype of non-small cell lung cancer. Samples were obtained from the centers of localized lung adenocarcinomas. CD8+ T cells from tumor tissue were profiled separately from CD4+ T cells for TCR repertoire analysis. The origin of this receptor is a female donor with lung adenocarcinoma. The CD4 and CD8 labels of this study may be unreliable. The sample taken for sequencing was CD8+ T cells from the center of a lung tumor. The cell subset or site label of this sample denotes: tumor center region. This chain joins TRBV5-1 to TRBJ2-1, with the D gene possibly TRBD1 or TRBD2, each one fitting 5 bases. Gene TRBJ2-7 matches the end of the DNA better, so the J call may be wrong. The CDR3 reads CASSLRGVGSYEQYF. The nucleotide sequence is TGCGCCAGCAGCTTAAGGGGAGTGGGTTCCTACGAGCAGTACTTC.